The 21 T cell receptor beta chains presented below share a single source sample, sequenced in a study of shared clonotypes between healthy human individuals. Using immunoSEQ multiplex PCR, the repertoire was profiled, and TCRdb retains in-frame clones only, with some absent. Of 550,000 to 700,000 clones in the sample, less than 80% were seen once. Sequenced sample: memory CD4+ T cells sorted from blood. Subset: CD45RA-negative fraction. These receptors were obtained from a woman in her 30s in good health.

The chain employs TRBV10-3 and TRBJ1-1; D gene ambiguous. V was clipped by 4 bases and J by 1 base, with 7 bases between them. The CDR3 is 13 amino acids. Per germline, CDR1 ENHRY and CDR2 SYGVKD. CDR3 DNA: TGTGCCATCAGTGGCGGGGAGAACACTGAAGCTTTCTTT. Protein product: CAISGGENTEAFF.

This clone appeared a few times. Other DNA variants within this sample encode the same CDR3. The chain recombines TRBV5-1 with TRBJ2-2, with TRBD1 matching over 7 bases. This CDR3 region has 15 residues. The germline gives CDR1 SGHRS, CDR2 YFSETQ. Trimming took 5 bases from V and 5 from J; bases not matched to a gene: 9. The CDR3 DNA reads TGCGCCAGCAGTTCCGGGACAGAAGGTACCGGGGAGCTGTTTTTT. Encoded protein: CASSSGTEGTGELFF.

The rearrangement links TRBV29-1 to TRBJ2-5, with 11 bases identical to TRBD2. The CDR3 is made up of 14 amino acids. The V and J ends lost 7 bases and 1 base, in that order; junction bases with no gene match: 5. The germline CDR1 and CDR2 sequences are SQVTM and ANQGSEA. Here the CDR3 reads CSGKGLAVQETQYF. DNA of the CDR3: TGCAGCGGTAAGGGACTAGCGGTCCAAGAGACCCAGTACTTC. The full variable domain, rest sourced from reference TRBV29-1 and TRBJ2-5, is SAVISQKPSRDICQRGTSLTIQCQVDSQVTMMFWYRQQPGQSLTLIATANQGSEATYESGFVIDKFPISRPNLTFSTLTVSNMSPEDSSIYLCSGKGLAVQETQYFGPGTRLLVL.

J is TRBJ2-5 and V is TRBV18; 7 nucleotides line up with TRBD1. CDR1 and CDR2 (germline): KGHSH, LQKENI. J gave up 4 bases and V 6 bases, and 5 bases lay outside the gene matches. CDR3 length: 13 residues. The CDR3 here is CASSQGQRETQYF. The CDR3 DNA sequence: TGTGCCAGCTCGCAGGGACAGAGAGAGACCCAGTACTTC.

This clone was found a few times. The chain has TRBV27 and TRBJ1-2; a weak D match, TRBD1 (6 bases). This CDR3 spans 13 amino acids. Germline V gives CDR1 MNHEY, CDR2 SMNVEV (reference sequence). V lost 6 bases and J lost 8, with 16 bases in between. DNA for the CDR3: TGTGCCAGCAGCCCGGGGGGGGCGAGGGGCTACACCTTC. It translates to CASSPGGARGYTF.

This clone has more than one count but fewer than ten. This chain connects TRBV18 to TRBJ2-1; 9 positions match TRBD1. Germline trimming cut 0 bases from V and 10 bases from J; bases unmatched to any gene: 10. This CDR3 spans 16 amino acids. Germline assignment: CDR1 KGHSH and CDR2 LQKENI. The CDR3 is CASSPPGTGREWEQFF. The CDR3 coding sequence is TGTGCCAGCTCACCACCGGGGACAGGGCGCGAATGGGAGCAGTTCTTC.

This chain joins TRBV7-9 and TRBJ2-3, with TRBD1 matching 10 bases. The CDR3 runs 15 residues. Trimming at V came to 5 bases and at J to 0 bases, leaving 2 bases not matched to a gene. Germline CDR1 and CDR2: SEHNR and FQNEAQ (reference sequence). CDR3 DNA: TGTGCCAGCAGCCCGGGACAGGGGAGCACAGATACGCAGTATTTT. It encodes CASSPGQGSTDTQYF. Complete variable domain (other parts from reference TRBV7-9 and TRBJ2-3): DTGVSQNPRHKITKRGQNVTFRCDPISEHNRLYWYRQTLGQGPEFLTYFQNEAQLEKSRLLSDRFSAERPKGSFSTLEIQRTEQGDSAMYLCASSPGQGSTDTQYFGPGTRLTVL.

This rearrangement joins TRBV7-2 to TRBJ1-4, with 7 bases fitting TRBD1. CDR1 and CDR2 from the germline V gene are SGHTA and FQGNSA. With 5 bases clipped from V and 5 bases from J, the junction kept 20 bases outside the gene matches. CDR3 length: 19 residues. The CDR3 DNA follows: TGTGCCAGCAGCAGTAACCGCGGACAGGAGGTCCGGAAAAATGAAAAACTGTTTTTT. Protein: CASSSNRGQEVRKNEKLFF.

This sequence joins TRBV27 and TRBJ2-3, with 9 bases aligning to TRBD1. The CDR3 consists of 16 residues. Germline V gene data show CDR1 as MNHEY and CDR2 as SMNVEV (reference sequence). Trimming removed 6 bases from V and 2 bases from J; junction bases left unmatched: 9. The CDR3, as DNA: TGTGCCAGCAGCCATCGCCGGGACAGGGTCACAGATACGCAGTATTTT. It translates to CASSHRRDRVTDTQYF.

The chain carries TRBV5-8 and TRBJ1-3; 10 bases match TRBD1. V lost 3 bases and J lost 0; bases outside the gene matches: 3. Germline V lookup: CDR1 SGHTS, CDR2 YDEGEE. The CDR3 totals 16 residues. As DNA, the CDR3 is TGTGCCAGCAGCTGGGACAGGGGCGTCTCTGGAAACACCATATATTTT. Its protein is CASSWDRGVSGNTIYF.

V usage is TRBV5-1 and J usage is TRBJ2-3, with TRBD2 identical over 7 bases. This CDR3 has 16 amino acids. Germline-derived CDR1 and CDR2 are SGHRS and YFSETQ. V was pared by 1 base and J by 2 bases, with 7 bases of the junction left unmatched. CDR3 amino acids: CASSLSASGHTDTQYF. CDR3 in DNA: TGCGCCAGCAGCTTGAGTGCTAGCGGCCACACAGATACGCAGTATTTT.

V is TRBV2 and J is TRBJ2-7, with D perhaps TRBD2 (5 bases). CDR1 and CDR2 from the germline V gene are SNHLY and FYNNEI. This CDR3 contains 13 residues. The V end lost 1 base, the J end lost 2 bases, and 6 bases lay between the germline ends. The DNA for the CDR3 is TGTGCCAGCAGTGAAGGGCGGGCCTACGAGCAGTACTTC. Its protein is CASSEGRAYEQYF.

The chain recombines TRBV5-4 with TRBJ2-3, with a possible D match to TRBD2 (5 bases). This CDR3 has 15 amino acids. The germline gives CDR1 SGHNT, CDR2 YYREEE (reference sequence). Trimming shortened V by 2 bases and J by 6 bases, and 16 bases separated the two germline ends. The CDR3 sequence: CASSLSGSYFDTQYF. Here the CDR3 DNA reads TGTGCCAGCAGCTTATCGGGGAGTTACTTCGATACGCAGTATTTT.

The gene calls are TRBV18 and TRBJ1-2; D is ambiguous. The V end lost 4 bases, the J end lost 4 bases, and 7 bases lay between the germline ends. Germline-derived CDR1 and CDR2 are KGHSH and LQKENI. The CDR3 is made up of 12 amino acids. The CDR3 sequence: CASSLDPYGYTF. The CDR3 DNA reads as TGTGCCAGCTCACTGGACCCCTATGGCTACACCTTC. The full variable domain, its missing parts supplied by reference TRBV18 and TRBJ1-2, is NAGVMQNPRHLVRRRGQEARLRCSPMKGHSHVYWYRQLPEEGLKFMVYLQKENIIDESGMPKERFSAEFPKEGPSILRIQQVVRGDSAAYFCASSLDPYGYTFGSGTRLTVV.

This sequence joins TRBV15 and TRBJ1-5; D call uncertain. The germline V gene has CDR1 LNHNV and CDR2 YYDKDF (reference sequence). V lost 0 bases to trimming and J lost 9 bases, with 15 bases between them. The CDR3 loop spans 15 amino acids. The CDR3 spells CATSRDRADRAPQHF. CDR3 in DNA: TGTGCCACCAGCAGAGATCGGGCGGATCGAGCGCCCCAGCATTTT.

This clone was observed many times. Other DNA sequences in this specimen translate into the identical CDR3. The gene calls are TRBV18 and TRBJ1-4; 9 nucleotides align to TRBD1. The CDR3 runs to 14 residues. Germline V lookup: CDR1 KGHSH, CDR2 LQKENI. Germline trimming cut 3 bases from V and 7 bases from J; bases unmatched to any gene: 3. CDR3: CASSPGQGSEKLFF. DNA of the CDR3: TGTGCCAGCTCACCGGGACAGGGTTCTGAAAAACTGTTTTTT.

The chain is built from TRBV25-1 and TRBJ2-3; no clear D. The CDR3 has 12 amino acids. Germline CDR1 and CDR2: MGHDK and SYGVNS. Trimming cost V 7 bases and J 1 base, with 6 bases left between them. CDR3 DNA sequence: TGTGCCAGCACTGGGGGCACAGATACGCAGTATTTT. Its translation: CASTGGTDTQYF.

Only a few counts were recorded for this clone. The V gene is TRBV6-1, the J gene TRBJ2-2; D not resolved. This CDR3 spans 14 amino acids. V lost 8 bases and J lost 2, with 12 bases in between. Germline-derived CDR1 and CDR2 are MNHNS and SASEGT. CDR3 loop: CASPDGPNTGELFF. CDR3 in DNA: TGTGCCAGCCCCGACGGACCCAACACCGGGGAGCTGTTTTTT.

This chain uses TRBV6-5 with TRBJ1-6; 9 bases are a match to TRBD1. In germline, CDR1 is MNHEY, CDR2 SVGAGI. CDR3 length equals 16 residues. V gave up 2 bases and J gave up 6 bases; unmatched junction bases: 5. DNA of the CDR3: TGTGCCAGCAGTTACGCCGGGACAGGGTTTAATTCACCCCTCCACTTT. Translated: CASSYAGTGFNSPLHF.

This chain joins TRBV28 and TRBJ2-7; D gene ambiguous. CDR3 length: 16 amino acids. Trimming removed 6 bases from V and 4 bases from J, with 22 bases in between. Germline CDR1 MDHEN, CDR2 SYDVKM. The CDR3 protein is CASSPSAAPADYEQYF. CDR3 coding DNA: TGTGCCAGCAGCCCAAGTGCGGCCCCCGCGGATTACGAGCAGTACTTC.

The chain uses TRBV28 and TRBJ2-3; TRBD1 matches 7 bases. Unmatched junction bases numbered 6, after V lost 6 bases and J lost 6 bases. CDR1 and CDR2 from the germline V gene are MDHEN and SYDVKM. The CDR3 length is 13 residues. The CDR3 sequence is CASSNRGYDTQYF. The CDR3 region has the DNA TGTGCCAGCAGCAACAGGGGATACGATACGCAGTATTTT.